This entry concerns a single T cell receptor (beta chain). What this receptor recognizes is not known. Base quality data are lacking; no much larger clone is found one base away. These data originate in a study of blood T cell repertoires in COVID-19 (dated by TCRdb to 2018 to 2020). Turning to the overall study: Samples from collaborators originated in the United States, Italy and Spain and spanned both the acute and convalescent phases of COVID-19. The samples were drawn from the first 160 participants of the ongoing ImmuneRACE study and from some 1,300 subjects provided by 6 global collaborators. The sample metadata nearly always contained a de-identified subject ID, COVID-19 status, age in years and sex. The material from the prospective study consisted of cDNA or gDNA derived from T cells, B-cell-depleted T cells, or PBMCs. The repertoires were made available in a free public database intended to serve as a resource for research on the immune response to SARS-CoV-2. The dataset comprised deeply sampled blood TCRbeta repertoires from subjects exposed to, actively infected with, or recovered from COVID-19. HLA class I and class II types, where available, came from metadata supplied by the sample provider rather than from assay-based typing. Broader findings and caveats from the paper: The amount of clinical and demographic metadata varied by source and participant and was provided uncurated.

TCRbeta CDR3 regions were amplified from genomic DNA using the immunoSEQ Assay, a bias-controlled multiplex PCR. Regarding the original processing steps: The number of nucleated cells in each sample was estimated by amplification of reference gene primers within the assay. To quantify the absolute abundance of each unique TCRbeta CDR3 rearrangement, sequence reads were collapsed and filtered. For each sample, productive Simpson clonality was calculated as the square root of Simpson's diversity index across productive rearrangements. Not all clones reach the TCRdb copy of this immuneACCESS table, which keeps in-frame sequences only. Checked studies attribute under half of the gap to unresolved V genes and leave the rest unexplained. V and J calls and clone size are copied from that table; D and trimming were computed from the DNA. This sample has 150,000 to 250,000 clones in its table, and about 90% of those were observed once. Of the sample, around 2% is held by the ten largest clones.

The CDR3 runs 16 amino acids, cysteine and phenylalanine included. The retained sequence is limited to the CDR3, 48 bases, with the frame set at the first base. V drops 1 base and J drops 0 bases, leaving 10 bases in between. CDR1 and CDR2 are read off the germline V gene as SGHDN and FVKESK. Participants in the prospective study were aged about 18 to 95 years, lived in some 24 United States geographic areas, and enrolled through a virtual design. In the prospective study, participants were assigned to cohorts based on the clinical history participants reported in a screening survey and a study questionnaire. Recovered participants in ImmuneRACE Cohort 3 were defined as having two consecutive negative NP/OP PCR tests, clearance from a healthcare professional, or resolution of symptoms. Mobile phlebotomists in the prospective study collected whole blood, serum and a nasopharyngeal or oropharyngeal swab from every participant. Additional blood draws and questionnaires over an approximately two-month period could optionally be provided by prospective study participants. Blood samples from the prospective study were shipped frozen or at room temperature prior to DNA extraction.

The rearrangement combines TRBV14 with TRBJ1-3; the D gene remains uncertain. Sequencing used PBMCs or T cells enriched from blood (not recorded which). This clonotype was obtained from a woman in her 30s who had recovered from COVID-19. The sequenced DNA is TGTGCCAGCAGCCAAGTCCGAGGTTTCTCTGGAAACACCATATATTTT. This is translated as CASSQVRGFSGNTIYF. Supplemented by the reference TRBV14 and TRBJ1-3 proteins around the CDR3, the complete variable domain is EAGVTQFPSHSVIEKGQTVTLRCDPISGHDNLYWYRRVMGKEIKFLLHFVKESKQDESGMPNNRFLAERTGGTYSTLKVQPAELEDSGVYFCASSQVRGFSGNTIYFGEGSWLTVV.